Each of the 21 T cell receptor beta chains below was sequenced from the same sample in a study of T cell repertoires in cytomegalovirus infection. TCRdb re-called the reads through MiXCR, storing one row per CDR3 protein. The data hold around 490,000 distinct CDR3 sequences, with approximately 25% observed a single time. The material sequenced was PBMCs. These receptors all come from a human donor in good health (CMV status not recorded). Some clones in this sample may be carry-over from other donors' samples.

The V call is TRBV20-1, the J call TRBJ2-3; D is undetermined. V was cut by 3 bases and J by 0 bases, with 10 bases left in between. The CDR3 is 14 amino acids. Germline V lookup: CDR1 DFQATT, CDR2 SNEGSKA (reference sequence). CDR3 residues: CSASSQISTDTQYF. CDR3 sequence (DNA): TGCAGTGCTAGTAGCCAGATTAGCACAGATACGCAGTATTTT.

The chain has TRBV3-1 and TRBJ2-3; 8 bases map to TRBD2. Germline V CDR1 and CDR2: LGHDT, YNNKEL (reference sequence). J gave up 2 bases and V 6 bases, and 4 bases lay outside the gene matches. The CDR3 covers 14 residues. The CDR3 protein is CASRRTSLTDTQYF. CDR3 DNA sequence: TGTGCCAGCAGGAGGACTAGCCTCACAGATACGCAGTATTTT.

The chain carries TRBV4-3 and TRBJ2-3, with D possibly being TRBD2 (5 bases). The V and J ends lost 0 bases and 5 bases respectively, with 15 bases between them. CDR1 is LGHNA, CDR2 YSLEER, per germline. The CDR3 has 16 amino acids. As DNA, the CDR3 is TGCGCCAGCAGCCAAGATATGCTCGCGGGCGGAGATACGCAGTATTTT. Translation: CASSQDMLAGGDTQYF.

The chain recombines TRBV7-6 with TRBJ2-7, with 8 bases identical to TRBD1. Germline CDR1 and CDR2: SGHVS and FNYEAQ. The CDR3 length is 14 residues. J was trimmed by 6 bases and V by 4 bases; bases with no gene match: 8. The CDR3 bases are TGTGCCAGCAGCTCACAGACAGGGGTTTCCGAGCAGTACTTC. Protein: CASSSQTGVSEQYF. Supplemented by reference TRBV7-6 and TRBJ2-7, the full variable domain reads GAGVSQSPRYKVTKRGQDVALRCDPISGHVSLYWYRQALGQGPEFLTYFNYEAQQDKSGLPNDRFSAERPEGSISTLTIQRTEQRDSAMYRCASSSQTGVSEQYFGPGTRLTVT.

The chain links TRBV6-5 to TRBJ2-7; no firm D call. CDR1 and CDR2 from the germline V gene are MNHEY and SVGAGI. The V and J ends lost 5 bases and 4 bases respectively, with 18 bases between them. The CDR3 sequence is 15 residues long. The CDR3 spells CASSVAIGDPYEQYV. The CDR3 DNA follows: TGTGCCAGCAGTGTGGCGATCGGAGACCCTTACGAGCAGTACGTC.

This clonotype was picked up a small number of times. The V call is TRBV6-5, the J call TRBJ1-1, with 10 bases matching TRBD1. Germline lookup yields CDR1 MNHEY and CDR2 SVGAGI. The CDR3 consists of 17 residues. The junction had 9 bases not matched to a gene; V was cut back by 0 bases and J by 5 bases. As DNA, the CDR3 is TGTGCCAGCAGTTACTCGGGCGACAGGGGGCTGGGGACTGAAGCTTTCTTT. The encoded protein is CASSYSGDRGLGTEAFF.

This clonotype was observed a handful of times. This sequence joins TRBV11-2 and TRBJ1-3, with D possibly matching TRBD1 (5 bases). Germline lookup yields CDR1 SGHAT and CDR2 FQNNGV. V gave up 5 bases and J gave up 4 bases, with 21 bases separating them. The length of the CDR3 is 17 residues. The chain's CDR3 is CASSPRSRGWLGNTIYF. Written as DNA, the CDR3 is TGTGCCAGCAGCCCCCGGTCTCGGGGGTGGCTAGGAAACACCATATATTTT. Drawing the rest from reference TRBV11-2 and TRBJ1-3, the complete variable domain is EAGVAQSPRYKIIEKRQSVAFWCNPISGHATLYWYQQILGQGPKLLIQFQNNGVVDDSQLPKDRFSAERLKGVDSTLKIQPAKLEDSAVYLCASSPRSRGWLGNTIYFGEGSWLTVV.

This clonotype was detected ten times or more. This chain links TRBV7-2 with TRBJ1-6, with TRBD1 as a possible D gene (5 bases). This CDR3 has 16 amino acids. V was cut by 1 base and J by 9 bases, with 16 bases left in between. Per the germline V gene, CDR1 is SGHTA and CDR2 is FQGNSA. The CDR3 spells CASSLEAGGLGSPLHF. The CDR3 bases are TGTGCCAGCAGCTTAGAGGCCGGGGGATTGGGTTCACCCCTCCACTTT.

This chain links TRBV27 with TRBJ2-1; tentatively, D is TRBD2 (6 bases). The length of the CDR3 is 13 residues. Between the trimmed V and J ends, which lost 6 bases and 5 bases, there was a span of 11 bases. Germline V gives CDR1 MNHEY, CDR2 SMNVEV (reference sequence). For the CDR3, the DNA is TGTGCCAGCAGCTGGGACTTGAACAATGAGCAGTTCTTC. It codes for CASSWDLNNEQFF.

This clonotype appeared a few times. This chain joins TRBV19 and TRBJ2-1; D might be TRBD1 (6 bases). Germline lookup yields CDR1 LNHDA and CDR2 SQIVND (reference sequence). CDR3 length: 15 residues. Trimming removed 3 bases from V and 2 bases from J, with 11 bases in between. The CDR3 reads CASSIKGDAYNEQFF. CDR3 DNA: TGTGCCAGTAGTATCAAGGGGGACGCCTACAATGAGCAGTTCTTC.

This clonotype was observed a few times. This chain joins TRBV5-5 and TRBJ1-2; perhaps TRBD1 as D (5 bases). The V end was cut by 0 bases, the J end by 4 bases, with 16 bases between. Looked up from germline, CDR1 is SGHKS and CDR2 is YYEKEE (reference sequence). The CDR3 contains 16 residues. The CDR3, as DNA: TGTGCCAGCAGCTTGGTGGTCCTCAGCGGGACCTATGGCTACACCTTC. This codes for CASSLVVLSGTYGYTF.

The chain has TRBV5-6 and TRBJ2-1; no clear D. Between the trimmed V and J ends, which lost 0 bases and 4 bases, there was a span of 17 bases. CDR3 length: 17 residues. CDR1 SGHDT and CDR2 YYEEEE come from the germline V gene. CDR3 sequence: CASSLALGWGKYNEQFF. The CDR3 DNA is TGTGCCAGCAGCTTGGCATTAGGGTGGGGAAAATACAATGAGCAGTTCTTC. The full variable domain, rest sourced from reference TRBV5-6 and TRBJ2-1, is DAGVTQSPTHLIKTRGQQVTLRCSPKSGHDTVSWYQQALGQGPQFIFQYYEEEERQRGNFPDRFSGHQFPNYSSELNVNALLLGDSALYLCASSLALGWGKYNEQFFGPGTRLTVL.

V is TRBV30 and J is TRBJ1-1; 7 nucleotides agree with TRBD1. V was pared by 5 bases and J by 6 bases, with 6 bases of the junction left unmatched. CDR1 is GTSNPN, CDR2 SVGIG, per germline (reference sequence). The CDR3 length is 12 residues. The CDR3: CAWEIQGAEAFF. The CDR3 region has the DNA TGTGCCTGGGAAATTCAGGGGGCTGAAGCTTTCTTT.

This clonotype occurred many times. In nucleotides, the CDR3 is TGTGCCAGCAGTCCCGGACTAGCGGGACGTTCCTACAATGAGCAGTTCTTC. Translating it yields CASSPGLAGRSYNEQFF. The rearrangement joins TRBV6-1 to TRBJ2-1; 12 bases map to TRBD2. The CDR3 is 17 residues long. The germline V gene has CDR1 MNHNS and CDR2 SASEGT. V dropped 5 bases and J dropped 1; count of bases not matched to a gene: 6.

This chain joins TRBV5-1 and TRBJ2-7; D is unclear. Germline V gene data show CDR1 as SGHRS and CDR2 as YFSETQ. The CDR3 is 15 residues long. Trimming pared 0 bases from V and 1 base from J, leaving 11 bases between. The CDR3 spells CASSLGGSASYEQYV. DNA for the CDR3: TGCGCCAGCAGCTTGGGTGGGTCAGCGTCCTACGAGCAGTACGTC.

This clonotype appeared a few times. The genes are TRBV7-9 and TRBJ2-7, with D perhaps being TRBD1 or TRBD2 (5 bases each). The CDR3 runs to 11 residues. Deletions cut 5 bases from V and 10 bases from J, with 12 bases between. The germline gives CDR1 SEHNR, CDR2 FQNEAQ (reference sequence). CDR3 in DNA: TGTGCCAGCAGCCCGGGACGGAACCAGTACTTC. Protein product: CASSPGRNQYF. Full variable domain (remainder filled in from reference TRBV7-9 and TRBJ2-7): DTGVSQNPRHKITKRGQNVTFRCDPISEHNRLYWYRQTLGQGPEFLTYFQNEAQLEKSRLLSDRFSAERPKGSFSTLEIQRTEQGDSAMYLCASSPGRNQYFGPGTRLTVT.

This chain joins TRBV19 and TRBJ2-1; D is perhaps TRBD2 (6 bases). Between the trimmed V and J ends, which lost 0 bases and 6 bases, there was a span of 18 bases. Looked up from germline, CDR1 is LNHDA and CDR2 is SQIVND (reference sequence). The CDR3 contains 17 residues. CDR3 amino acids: CASSIDQRAYAGNEQFF. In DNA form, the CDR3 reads TGTGCCAGTAGTATAGATCAGCGGGCTTATGCCGGCAATGAGCAGTTCTTC.

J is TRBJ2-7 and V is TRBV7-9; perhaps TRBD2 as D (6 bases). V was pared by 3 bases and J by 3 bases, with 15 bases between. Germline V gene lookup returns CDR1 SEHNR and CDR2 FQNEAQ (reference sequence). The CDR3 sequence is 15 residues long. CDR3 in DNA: TGTGCCAGCAGCTTTGGGGGTAGCGGTTTCTACGAGCAGTACTTC. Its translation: CASSFGGSGFYEQYF. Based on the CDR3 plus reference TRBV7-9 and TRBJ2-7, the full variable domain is DTGVSQNPRHKITKRGQNVTFRCDPISEHNRLYWYRQTLGQGPEFLTYFQNEAQLEKSRLLSDRFSAERPKGSFSTLEIQRTEQGDSAMYLCASSFGGSGFYEQYFGPGTRLTVT.

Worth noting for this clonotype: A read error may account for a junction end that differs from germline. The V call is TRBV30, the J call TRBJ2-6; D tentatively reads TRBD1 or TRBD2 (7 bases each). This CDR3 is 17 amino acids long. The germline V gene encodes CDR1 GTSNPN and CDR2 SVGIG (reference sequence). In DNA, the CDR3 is TGTGCCTGGAGTGTAACAGGGGAGGGCTCTGGGGCCAACGCCCTGACTTTC. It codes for CAWSVTGEGSGANALTF.

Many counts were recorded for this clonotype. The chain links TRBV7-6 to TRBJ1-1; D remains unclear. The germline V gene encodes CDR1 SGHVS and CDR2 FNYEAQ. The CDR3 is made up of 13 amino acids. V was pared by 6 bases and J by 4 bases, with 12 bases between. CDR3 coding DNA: TGTGCCAGCAGTGCAGATGGAGGCACTGAAGCTTTCTTT. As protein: CASSADGGTEAFF.

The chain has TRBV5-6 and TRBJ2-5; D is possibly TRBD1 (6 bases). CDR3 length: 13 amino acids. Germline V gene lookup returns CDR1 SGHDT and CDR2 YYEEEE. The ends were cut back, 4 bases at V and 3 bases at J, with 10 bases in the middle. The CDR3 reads CASSADSKETQYF. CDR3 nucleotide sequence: TGTGCCAGCAGCGCGGACAGCAAAGAGACCCAGTACTTC.